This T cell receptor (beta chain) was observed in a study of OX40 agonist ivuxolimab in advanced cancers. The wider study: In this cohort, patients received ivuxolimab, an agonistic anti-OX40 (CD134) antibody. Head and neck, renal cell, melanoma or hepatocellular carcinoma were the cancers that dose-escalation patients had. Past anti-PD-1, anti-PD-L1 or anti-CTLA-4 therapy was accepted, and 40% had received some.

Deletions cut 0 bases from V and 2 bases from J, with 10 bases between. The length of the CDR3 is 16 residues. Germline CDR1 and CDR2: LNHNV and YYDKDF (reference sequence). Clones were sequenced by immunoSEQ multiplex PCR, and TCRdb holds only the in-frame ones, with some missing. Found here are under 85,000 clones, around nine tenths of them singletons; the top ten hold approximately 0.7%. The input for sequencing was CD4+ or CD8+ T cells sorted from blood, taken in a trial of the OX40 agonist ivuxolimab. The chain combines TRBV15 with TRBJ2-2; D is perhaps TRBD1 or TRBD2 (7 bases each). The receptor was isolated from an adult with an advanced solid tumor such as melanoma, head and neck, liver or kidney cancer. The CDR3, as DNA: TGTGCCACCAGCAGAGAGGGAGGGGGCAACACCGGGGAGCTGTTTTTT. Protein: CATSREGGGNTGELFF.